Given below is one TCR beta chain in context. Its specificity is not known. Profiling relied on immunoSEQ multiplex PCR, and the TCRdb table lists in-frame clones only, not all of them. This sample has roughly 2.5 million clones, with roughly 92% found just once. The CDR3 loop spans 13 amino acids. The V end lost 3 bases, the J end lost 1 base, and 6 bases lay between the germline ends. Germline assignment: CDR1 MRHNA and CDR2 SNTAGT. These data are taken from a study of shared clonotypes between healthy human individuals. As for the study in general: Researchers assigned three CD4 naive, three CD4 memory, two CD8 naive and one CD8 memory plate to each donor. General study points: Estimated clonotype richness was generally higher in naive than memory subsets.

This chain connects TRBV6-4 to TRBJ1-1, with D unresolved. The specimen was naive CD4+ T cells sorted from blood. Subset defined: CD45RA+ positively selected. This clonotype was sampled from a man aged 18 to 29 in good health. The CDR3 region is CASSETTNTEAFF. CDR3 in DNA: TGTGCCAGCAGTGAGACAACGAACACTGAAGCTTTCTTT.